Below are 19 T cell receptor beta chains sequenced from a single sample in a study of blood T cell repertoires in COVID-19. Clones were read by immunoSEQ multiplex PCR, and TCRdb kept only the in-frame ones, dropping some. Of roughly 240,000 clones listed, around 90% are singletons. Material: PBMCs or T cells enriched from blood (not recorded which). These receptors were taken from a woman in her 30s with acute COVID-19.

V is TRBV19 and J is TRBJ1-1; TRBD1 matches 9 bases. Germline V gene sequence: CDR1 LNHDA, CDR2 SQIVND (reference sequence). This CDR3 has 13 amino acids. Trimming cost V 5 bases and J 7 bases; bases outside gene matches: 5. The chain's CDR3 is CASSPGQGNEAFF. The DNA for the CDR3 is TGTGCCAGTAGTCCGGGACAGGGCAATGAAGCTTTCTTT.

This clone has a handful of counts. The chain carries TRBV4-3 and TRBJ2-3; 10 positions agree with TRBD1. This CDR3 region has 16 residues. Germline lookup yields CDR1 LGHNA and CDR2 YSLEER. With V trimmed by 1 base and J by 4 bases, 5 bases remained unmatched. CDR3 sequence reads: CASSQARQGASDTQYF. CDR3 DNA sequence: TGCGCCAGCAGCCAAGCCCGACAGGGGGCGTCAGATACGCAGTATTTT.

This clone has a single count. V gene TRBV15 combines with J gene TRBJ1-1; possible D gene TRBD1, 5 bases. This CDR3 contains 12 residues. Looked up from germline, CDR1 is LNHNV and CDR2 is YYDKDF (reference sequence). The V end lost 0 bases, the J end lost 6 bases, and 5 bases lay between the germline ends. Here the CDR3 DNA reads TGTGCCACCAGCAGAGAAGGGGCTGAAGCTTTCTTT. Its protein product is CATSREGAEAFF.

The rearrangement uses TRBV13 and TRBJ1-1; D might be TRBD1 (5 bases). This CDR3 spans 13 amino acids. Trimming took 3 bases from V and 3 from J, leaving 8 bases between them. Germline lookup yields CDR1 PRHDT and CDR2 FYEKMQ (reference sequence). CDR3 protein: CASSFRADTEAFF. In DNA, the CDR3 is TGTGCCAGCAGCTTCAGGGCGGACACTGAAGCTTTCTTT.

V usage is TRBV19 and J usage is TRBJ2-7, with D tentatively TRBD2 (6 bases). The CDR3 contains 14 residues. Germline CDR1 and CDR2: LNHDA and SQIVND (reference sequence). V was trimmed by 7 bases and J by 5 bases, leaving 18 bases between them. CDR3 bases: TGTGCCAGTACTCGGGAGTACGGGAGCCACGAGCAGTACTTC. It yields the protein CASTREYGSHEQYF.

J is TRBJ1-5 and V is TRBV2, with 8 bases fitting TRBD1. Trimming at V came to 7 bases and at J to 2 bases, leaving 7 bases not matched to a gene. Germline V gene lookup returns CDR1 SNHLY and CDR2 FYNNEI. CDR3 length: 15 amino acids. CDR3 amino acids: CASTLTGDGNQPQHF. CDR3 in DNA: TGTGCCAGCACCCTGACAGGGGATGGCAATCAGCCCCAGCATTTT.

The chain links TRBV4-1 to TRBJ1-2; D gene unclear. Germline V gives CDR1 MGHRA, CDR2 YSYEKL. CDR3 length: 14 amino acids. V lost 0 bases and J 2 bases, leaving 7 bases between the germline ends. DNA for the CDR3: TGCGCCAGCAGCCAAGATGAACAAAACTATGGCTACACCTTC. It yields the protein CASSQDEQNYGYTF.

The V call is TRBV29-1, the J call TRBJ2-1; 7 bases fit TRBD2. V shed 4 bases, J shed 3 bases, and the junction held 6 bases outside the gene matches. Germline assignment: CDR1 SQVTM and CDR2 ANQGSEA. The CDR3 consists of 14 residues. The CDR3 protein is CSVVGGIGYNEQFF. Here the CDR3 DNA reads TGCAGCGTTGTGGGGGGGATAGGCTACAATGAGCAGTTCTTC.

The chain links TRBV6-5 to TRBJ1-2; D call uncertain. Trimming took off 2 bases at V and 2 bases at J, with 12 bases between the two ends. The CDR3 sequence is 15 residues long. Germline CDR1 MNHEY, CDR2 SVGAGI. The CDR3 loop is CASSYGPALNYGYTF. For the CDR3, the DNA is TGTGCCAGCAGTTACGGGCCAGCCTTGAACTATGGCTACACCTTC.

The chain employs TRBV2 and TRBJ1-5, with 8 bases lining up with TRBD1. The CDR3 length is 13 residues. The V gene's germline CDR1 is SNHLY and CDR2 FYNNEI. The trim removed 3 bases at V and 6 bases at J, leaving 1 base unmatched. This CDR3 reads CASSDRGLQPQHF. DNA for the CDR3: TGTGCCAGCAGTGACAGGGGGCTTCAGCCCCAGCATTTT.

This clone has just one count. This chain connects TRBV12-5 to TRBJ2-2; 9 nucleotides align to TRBD1. The J segment lost 2 bases and the V segment lost 2 bases, leaving 3 bases of the junction unmatched. Per germline, CDR1 LGHNT and CDR2 FRNRAP. This CDR3 is built from 16 residues. CDR3 DNA: TGTGCTAGTGGTTTGAGGACAGGGGTAAACACCGGGGAGCTGTTTTTT. Translated: CASGLRTGVNTGELFF.

The genes are TRBV6-5 and TRBJ2-1, with 11 bases fitting TRBD1. The CDR3 consists of 16 residues. The ends lost 2 bases at V and 1 base at J; junction bases unmatched: 1. Per the germline V gene, CDR1 is MNHEY and CDR2 is SVGAGI. Written as DNA, the CDR3 is TGTGCCAGCAGTTACGGACAGGGGGCTTCCTACAATGAGCAGTTCTTC. Translating gives CASSYGQGASYNEQFF.

The sample holds one count of this clone. CDR3 nucleotide sequence: TGTGCCAGCAGCCAGCGGACAGGGAACACTGAAGCTTTCTTT. Its translation: CASSQRTGNTEAFF. V is TRBV3-1 (or the pseudogene TRBV3-2) and J is TRBJ1-1, with 7 bases aligning to TRBD1. The germline gives CDR1 LGHDT, CDR2 YNNKEL (reference sequence). The CDR3 contains 14 residues. After removal of 3 bases from V and 1 base from J, the junction contained 2 bases not matched to a gene.

The chain recombines TRBV27 with TRBJ2-1; tentative D call: TRBD2 (6 bases). The CDR3 totals 14 residues. Germline lookup yields CDR1 MNHEY and CDR2 SMNVEV (reference sequence). V shed 5 bases and J shed 4 bases, with 12 bases lying between them. The CDR3 DNA sequence: TGTGCCAGCAGTAGCGGGCGGCCTTACAATGAGCAGTTCTTC. Its protein product is CASSSGRPYNEQFF.

This clone is a singleton in its sample. The chain combines TRBV6-5 with TRBJ1-4; maybe TRBD1 (6 bases). Trimming took 6 bases from V and 8 from J, leaving 13 bases between them. This CDR3 comprises 13 residues. Germline V gene sequence: CDR1 MNHEY, CDR2 SVGAGI. CDR3 region: CASSRGHLEKLFF. The CDR3 DNA reads TGTGCCAGCAGCCGGGGACACTTGGAAAAACTGTTTTTT.

The chain joins TRBV3-1 (or the pseudogene TRBV3-2) to TRBJ1-5; D remains ambiguous. V lost 1 base and J lost 6, with 10 bases in between. Germline V gene data show CDR1 as LGHDT and CDR2 as YNNKEL (reference sequence). The CDR3 contains 14 residues. CDR3 residues: CASSQGSGSQPQHF. The CDR3 region has the DNA TGTGCCAGCAGCCAAGGATCGGGGTCTCAGCCCCAGCATTTT.

The rearrangement uses TRBV6-5 and TRBJ1-5, with TRBD1 identical over 8 bases. The V and J ends lost 5 bases and 7 bases, in that order; junction bases with no gene match: 10. This CDR3 spans 15 amino acids. Germline V gene sequence: CDR1 MNHEY, CDR2 SVGAGI. The CDR3 loop is CASSRQGNGVQPQHF. The CDR3 coding sequence is TGTGCCAGCAGTCGACAGGGGAATGGGGTACAGCCCCAGCATTTT.

The chain has TRBV6-2 or TRBV6-3 and TRBJ1-1; D is unclear. This CDR3 contains 14 residues. Trimming left V 2 bases short and J 0 bases short, with 7 bases between. Germline V CDR1 and CDR2: MNHEY, SVGEGT. The CDR3 loop reads CASSYPVMNTEAFF. In DNA, the CDR3 is TGTGCCAGCAGTTACCCGGTAATGAACACTGAAGCTTTCTTT.

In DNA, the CDR3 is TGTGCCATCAGTGAGACAGGACACGGAGGGTACTATGGCTACACCTTC. It codes for CAISETGHGGYYGYTF. The chain recombines TRBV10-3 with TRBJ1-2, with D perhaps TRBD1 (5 bases). This CDR3 spans 16 amino acids. The germline CDR1 and CDR2 sequences are ENHRY and SYGVKD. V was cut by 2 bases and J by 3 bases, with 16 bases left in between.